The 24 T cell receptor beta chains below come from one sample, sequenced in a study of control samples from healthy donors and cancer patients (dated by TCRdb to 2018 to 2021). Libraries were built with the immunoSEQ multiplex PCR assay. TCRdb re-hosts the immuneACCESS table, in-frame sequences only. Its copies lack some clones; in the studies checked, an unresolved V gene accounts for under half of them, and the cause for the rest is not known. The sample data list some 130,000 clones, and approximately 94% of these were observed just once. The ten largest clones take up about 4% of the sample. Sequencing was done on a sample of blood. Receptors were obtained from a man aged 25 to 40 in good health.

This clone was recorded once. The rearrangement joins TRBV4-1 to TRBJ1-1, with 7 bases fitting TRBD1. The CDR3 sequence is 16 residues long. CDR1 and CDR2 (germline): MGHRA, YSYEKL. V was pared by 3 bases and J by 6 bases, with 13 bases of the junction left unmatched. This CDR3 reads CASSHYFLGQAAEAFF. For the CDR3, the DNA is TGCGCCAGCAGCCATTATTTCCTCGGACAGGCGGCTGAAGCTTTCTTT.

The chain carries TRBV19 and TRBJ2-2, with D perhaps TRBD2 (6 bases). CDR1 LNHDA and CDR2 SQIVND come from the germline V gene (reference sequence). The V and J ends lost 5 bases and 4 bases respectively, with 11 bases between them. CDR3 size: 14 residues. CDR3 nucleotide sequence: TGTGCCAGTAGTGGCGGGACCCCCACCGGGGAGCTGTTTTTT. Protein: CASSGGTPTGELFF.

This clone was counted only a few times. The J gene is TRBJ2-7, the V gene TRBV27, with a possible D match to TRBD1 (6 bases). From germline, CDR1 is MNHEY and CDR2 SMNVEV (reference sequence). V was cut by 4 bases and J by 2 bases, with 12 bases left in between. The CDR3 sequence is 14 residues long. In DNA, the CDR3 is TGTGCCAGCAGTTACTCGACAGGTGCCTACGAGCAGTACTTC. It specifies CASSYSTGAYEQYF.

Here the CDR3 DNA reads TGTGCCAGCAGCTTAATGGACAGCAATCAGCCCCAGCATTTT. Residues: CASSLMDSNQPQHF. The chain couples TRBV7-9 to TRBJ1-5; D is uncertain. Germline V gene sequence: CDR1 SEHNR, CDR2 FQNEAQ (reference sequence). With 2 bases removed from V and 1 base from J, the gap between germline ends came to 6 bases. The CDR3 covers 14 residues.

The CDR3 DNA sequence: TGTGCCAGCAGCTTATTCCCAGGACTAGCGGGGGGGTTGTGGGAGCTGTTTTTT. It is translated as CASSLFPGLAGGLWELFF. The chain couples TRBV7-8 to TRBJ2-2; 15 bases agree with TRBD2. Germline CDR1 and CDR2: SGHVS and FQNEAQ. The CDR3 loop spans 18 amino acids. The trim removed 2 bases at V and 9 bases at J, leaving 10 bases unmatched.

The chain couples TRBV29-1 to TRBJ1-1, with a tentative D call TRBD1 (6 bases). The CDR3 is 13 amino acids. Trimming shortened V by 4 bases and J by 2 bases, and 11 bases separated the two germline ends. Germline V gene sequence: CDR1 SQVTM, CDR2 ANQGSEA. In DNA form, the CDR3 reads TGCAGCGTTGTTTGGGGGGCTAACACTGAAGCTTTCTTT. It encodes CSVVWGANTEAFF.

The CDR3 DNA is TGTGCCAGCTCCCTAGGACAGATTAATCAGCCCCAGCATTTT. Amino acid sequence: CASSLGQINQPQHF. The chain carries TRBV18 and TRBJ1-5; D is perhaps TRBD1 (6 bases). V was trimmed by 6 bases and J by 4 bases, leaving 13 bases between them. CDR1 is KGHSH, CDR2 LQKENI, per germline. This CDR3 comprises 14 residues.

The J gene is TRBJ2-1, the V gene TRBV11-2, with 7 bases identical to TRBD1. This CDR3 region has 15 residues. The V gene end was trimmed by 3 bases and the J gene end by 1 base; junction bases not matched to a gene: 3. CDR1 and CDR2 (germline): SGHAT, FQNNGV. CDR3 in DNA: TGTGCCAGCAGCTTTCCGACAGGGTCCTACAATGAGCAGTTCTTC. This codes for CASSFPTGSYNEQFF.

The rearrangement uses TRBV5-1 and TRBJ2-7; D unclear. Per the germline V gene, CDR1 is SGHRS and CDR2 is YFSETQ. V was cut by 0 bases and J by 7 bases, with 17 bases left in between. This CDR3 spans 15 amino acids. The CDR3 DNA reads TGCGCCAGCAGCTTGGTATCGTCCGGGCTCGGAGAGCAGTACTTC. Translation: CASSLVSSGLGEQYF.

The chain couples TRBV5-6 to TRBJ1-4, with D maybe TRBD1 (6 bases). The V gene's germline CDR1 is SGHDT and CDR2 YYEEEE. V lost 0 bases, J lost 1 base, and 13 bases lay in between. The CDR3 contains 17 residues. CDR3 sequence (DNA): TGTGCCAGCAGCTTGGCCGGGGGCGTGAAAACTAATGAAAAACTGTTTTTT. It specifies CASSLAGGVKTNEKLFF. The entire variable domain, with the rest obtained from reference TRBV5-6 and TRBJ1-4, is as follows: DAGVTQSPTHLIKTRGQQVTLRCSPKSGHDTVSWYQQALGQGPQFIFQYYEEEERQRGNFPDRFSGHQFPNYSSELNVNALLLGDSALYLCASSLAGGVKTNEKLFFGSGTQLSVL.

The rearrangement uses TRBV2 and TRBJ2-5; D unclear. This CDR3 is built from 15 residues. Trimming removed 4 bases at V and 5 bases at J, with 17 bases between. The germline gives CDR1 SNHLY, CDR2 FYNNEI. The CDR3 sequence: CASSAFAGPTETQYF. In nucleotides, the CDR3 is TGTGCCAGCAGTGCGTTCGCAGGACCAACGGAGACCCAGTACTTC.

The rearrangement uses TRBV2 and TRBJ1-5; 7 bases align to TRBD1. Germline CDR1 SNHLY, CDR2 FYNNEI. V lost 8 bases, J lost 3 bases, and 1 base stayed unmatched. The CDR3 consists of 12 residues. CDR3 sequence reads: CASGQANQPQHF. CDR3 DNA: TGTGCCAGCGGACAGGCCAATCAGCCCCAGCATTTT.

The chain joins TRBV3-1 (or the pseudogene TRBV3-2) to TRBJ2-1, with 8 bases identical to TRBD2. The ends lost 7 bases at V and 2 bases at J; junction bases unmatched: 7. This CDR3 spans 15 amino acids. Germline lookup yields CDR1 LGHDT and CDR2 YNNKEL (reference sequence). The DNA for the CDR3 is TGTGCCAGCACCTTCTCGGGGGGGGCCTACAATGAGCAGTTCTTC. Its translation is CASTFSGGAYNEQFF.

This rearrangement joins TRBV6-5 to TRBJ2-2, with 7 bases fitting TRBD2. The junction had 7 bases not matched to a gene; V was cut back by 6 bases and J by 3 bases. The V gene's germline CDR1 is MNHEY and CDR2 SVGAGI. The CDR3 length is 15 residues. The CDR3 nucleotides are TGTGCCAGCAGCCGACTAGCTTCTGACACCGGGGAGCTGTTTTTT. Translated: CASSRLASDTGELFF.

The chain has TRBV19 and TRBJ1-4; D gene ambiguous. V dropped 3 bases and J dropped 7 bases, with 15 bases sitting between them. The CDR3 is 15 residues long. CDR1 and CDR2 (germline): LNHDA, SQIVND (reference sequence). Here the CDR3 reads CASSMGSGLFEKLFF. The CDR3 coding sequence is TGTGCCAGTAGTATGGGATCCGGACTCTTTGAAAAACTGTTTTTT. The variable domain in full, with the rest retrieved from reference TRBV19 and TRBJ1-4, is DGGITQSPKYLFRKEGQNVTLSCEQNLNHDAMYWYRQDPGQGLRLIYYSQIVNDFQKGDIAEGYSVSREKKESFPLTVTSAQKNPTAFYLCASSMGSGLFEKLFFGSGTQLSVL.

The chain has TRBV28 and TRBJ2-3, with D unresolved. The CDR3 contains 17 residues. With 3 bases removed from V and 2 bases from J, the gap between germline ends came to 18 bases. Germline assignment: CDR1 MDHEN and CDR2 SYDVKM. The CDR3, as DNA: TGTGCCAGCAGTTTTTCCGCCAAGGGCTACTACACAGATACGCAGTATTTT. Translation: CASSFSAKGYYTDTQYF.

The gene calls are TRBV3-1 (or the pseudogene TRBV3-2) and TRBJ2-1, with 7 bases fitting TRBD2. Trimming removed 0 bases from V and 5 bases from J; junction bases left unmatched: 7. The CDR3 loop spans 16 amino acids. Germline V CDR1 and CDR2: LGHDT, YNNKEL (reference sequence). Here the CDR3 reads CASSQDRLAINNEQFF. The DNA of the CDR3 is TGTGCCAGCAGCCAAGACCGACTAGCCATCAACAATGAGCAGTTCTTC.

The chain couples TRBV4-3 to TRBJ1-4, with D unresolved. Germline values: CDR1 LGHNA, CDR2 YSLEER. V lost 4 bases and J lost 0, with 15 bases in between. CDR3 size: 17 residues. The CDR3 bases are TGCGCCAGCAGCCCCAGAAGGTCCATAGCAACTAATGAAAAACTGTTTTTT. Residues: CASSPRRSIATNEKLFF.

The V gene is TRBV6-5, the J gene TRBJ1-1; a possible D gene is TRBD1 (6 bases). Germline V CDR1 and CDR2: MNHEY, SVGAGI. This CDR3 has 11 amino acids. V lost 10 bases to trimming and J lost 4 bases, with 10 bases between them. CDR3 bases: TGTGCCATCAAGGGGGTCACTGAAGCTTTCTTT. It codes for CAIKGVTEAFF.

J is TRBJ2-5 and V is TRBV28; 10 nucleotides line up with TRBD1. The CDR3 has 14 amino acids. Trimming took 6 bases from V and 4 from J; bases not matched to a gene: 5. Germline values: CDR1 MDHEN, CDR2 SYDVKM. Written as DNA, the CDR3 is TGTGCCAGCAGCTGGACAGGGGGTAGAGAGACCCAGTACTTC. Translation gives CASSWTGGRETQYF. Using reference TRBV28 and TRBJ2-5 for the parts outside the CDR3, the full variable domain is DVKVTQSSRYLVKRTGEKVFLECVQDMDHENMFWYRQDPGLGLRLIYFSYDVKMKEKGDIPEGYSVSREKKERFSLILESASTNQTSMYLCASSWTGGRETQYFGPGTRLLVL.

This clone was observed a single time. The V call is TRBV5-1, the J call TRBJ2-2; 9 bases line up with TRBD1. J was trimmed by 5 bases and V by 1 base; bases with no gene match: 9. There are 17 residues in the CDR3. The germline V gene has CDR1 SGHRS and CDR2 YFSETQ. CDR3 nucleotide sequence: TGCGCCAGCAGCTTGAAATTGGGACAGGGTAAAACCGGGGAGCTGTTTTTT. Translation: CASSLKLGQGKTGELFF.

This sequence joins TRBV7-9 and TRBJ1-1; D unclear. The germline V and J ends were trimmed by 1 base and 2 bases, with 5 bases remaining between them. This CDR3 region has 13 residues. Germline CDR1 reads SEHNR; CDR2 reads FQNEAQ (reference sequence). CDR3 sequence (DNA): TGTGCCAGCAGCTTAGAGGTAAACACTGAAGCTTTCTTT. Translating gives CASSLEVNTEAFF.

The genes are TRBV18 and TRBJ2-1; the match to TRBD2 covers 8 bases. The V gene end was trimmed by 3 bases and the J gene end by 5 bases; junction bases not matched to a gene: 3. The CDR3 totals 14 residues. In germline, CDR1 is KGHSH, CDR2 LQKENI. This chain's CDR3 is CASSPVREDNEQFF. DNA of the CDR3: TGTGCCAGCTCACCTGTGCGGGAGGACAATGAGCAGTTCTTC.

This chain links TRBV5-1 with TRBJ1-1, with D uncertain. The CDR3 extends over 14 amino acids. V was clipped by 2 bases and J by 3 bases, with 11 bases between them. Germline lookup yields CDR1 SGHRS and CDR2 YFSETQ. The CDR3 here is CASSFTEKHTEAFF. In DNA, the CDR3 is TGCGCCAGCAGCTTCACCGAGAAGCACACTGAAGCTTTCTTT.